These 23 T cell receptor beta chains share one sample of origin, sequenced in a study of CD8+ T cells in alopecia areata. RNA, once extracted, was reverse transcribed into cDNA for use as the sequencing template. Only in-frame clones appear in the TCRdb table, and some are missing; sequencing was by immunoSEQ multiplex PCR. The repertoire has 95,000 to 100,000 clones, about 61% of them found once; the top ten carry about a sixth. Regarding treatment: oral pan-JAK inhibitor, 5-10 mg twice daily. This specimen consisted of CD8+ T cells sorted from blood, obtained between weeks 55 and 65, from a patient treated with tofacitinib. The receptors were gathered from a human donor with alopecia areata.

This clone was observed a few times. The chain links TRBV29-1 to TRBJ1-1; 7 nucleotides align to TRBD1. In germline, CDR1 is SQVTM, CDR2 ANQGSEA. There are 12 residues in the CDR3. J was trimmed by 3 bases and V by 7 bases; bases with no gene match: 5. This CDR3 reads CSGDQGDTEAFF. As DNA, the CDR3 is TGCAGCGGAGACCAGGGGGACACTGAAGCTTTCTTT.

This clone appeared once. The genes are TRBV9 and TRBJ2-1; a weak D match, TRBD1 (6 bases). V lost 2 bases and J lost 6, with 12 bases in between. Germline CDR1 SGDLS, CDR2 YYNGEE. This CDR3 has 14 amino acids. The CDR3 DNA is TGTGCCAGCAGCGTTCTGACAGGCGCCAATGAGCAGTTCTTC. It translates to CASSVLTGANEQFF.

The CDR3 loop reads CASSFGQGGLYNSPLHF. DNA of the CDR3: TGTGCCAGCAGCTTCGGACAGGGAGGGTTGTATAATTCACCCCTCCACTTT. The V gene is TRBV7-9, the J gene TRBJ1-6; TRBD1 aligns across 8 bases. V dropped 3 bases and J dropped 4; count of bases not matched to a gene: 8. Germline loops: CDR1 SEHNR, CDR2 FQNEAQ (reference sequence). The CDR3 contains 17 residues.

This clone was seen more than once but under ten times. The chain combines TRBV5-6 with TRBJ2-1, with a possible D match to TRBD1 (5 bases). This CDR3 comprises 12 residues. Per the germline V gene, CDR1 is SGHDT and CDR2 is YYEEEE. V was shortened by 0 bases and J by 7 bases, with 5 bases between the two germline ends. CDR3 region: CASSLGQNEQFF. The CDR3 DNA follows: TGTGCCAGCAGCTTGGGACAGAATGAGCAGTTCTTC.

In nucleotides, the CDR3 is TGCGCCAGCAGCCATGTACAGGGGGCGCGAAATTCACCCCTCCACTTT. It translates to CASSHVQGARNSPLHF. J is TRBJ1-6 and V is TRBV4-1; 9 bases map to TRBD1. The ends lost 3 bases at V and 7 bases at J; junction bases unmatched: 7. The CDR3 spans 16 residues. The germline gives CDR1 MGHRA, CDR2 YSYEKL.

This clone was seen a few times. The V gene is TRBV18, the J gene TRBJ2-3; D could derive from TRBD1 or TRBD2 (5 bases each). This CDR3 is 18 amino acids long. V gave up 3 bases and J gave up 0 bases, with 19 bases separating them. The germline CDR1 and CDR2 sequences are KGHSH and LQKENI. The CDR3 DNA follows: TGTGCCAGCTCACCCGACCAGAGGGGTACGACAAGCACAGATACGCAGTATTTT. Protein product: CASSPDQRGTTSTDTQYF.

This chain links TRBV27 with TRBJ1-5; D gene uncertain. The CDR3 has 13 residues. The germline V and J ends were trimmed by 0 bases and 5 bases, with 5 bases remaining between them. Germline CDR1 is MNHEY and CDR2 is SMNVEV (reference sequence). The CDR3 DNA reads TGTGCCAGCAGTTTATCGGGATATCAGCCCCAGCATTTT. This translates into CASSLSGYQPQHF.

This clone has only a few counts. CDR3 bases: TGCGCCAGCAGCACTGTCTTAGCGGGGGACTGGGATGAGCAGTTCTTC. Encoded protein: CASSTVLAGDWDEQFF. The rearrangement joins TRBV5-1 to TRBJ2-1; 9 nucleotides line up with TRBD2. This CDR3 has 16 residues. The J segment lost 8 bases and the V segment lost 4 bases, leaving 13 bases of the junction unmatched. CDR1 SGHRS and CDR2 YFSETQ come from the germline V gene.

The V and J genes are TRBV2 and TRBJ2-6, with D unclear. The CDR3 runs to 15 residues. Trimming removed 3 bases from V and 0 bases from J, with 6 bases in between. Germline CDR1 reads SNHLY; CDR2 reads FYNNEI. CDR3 nucleotides: TGTGCCAGCAGTGATGAGGTCTCTGGGGCCAACGTCCTGACTTTC. This gives the protein CASSDEVSGANVLTF.

The rearrangement joins TRBV13 to TRBJ1-2; D not certain. The CDR3 consists of 15 residues. The germline CDR1 and CDR2 sequences are PRHDT and FYEKMQ (reference sequence). With 5 bases removed from V and 6 bases from J, the gap between germline ends came to 19 bases. The CDR3 bases are TGTGCCAGCAGCCCCCACATCACCCAGATCGATGGCTACACCTTC. This gives the protein CASSPHITQIDGYTF.

A few counts support this clone. The V and J genes are TRBV30 and TRBJ1-3; D remains ambiguous. The V end lost 2 bases, the J end lost 0 bases, and 11 bases lay between the germline ends. This CDR3 comprises 15 residues. Looked up from germline, CDR1 is GTSNPN and CDR2 is SVGIG (reference sequence). The CDR3 region is CAWSLDSYSGNTIYF. CDR3 in DNA: TGTGCCTGGAGTTTGGACTCCTACTCTGGAAACACCATATATTTT.

The V and J genes are TRBV9 and TRBJ1-6; 7 bases map to TRBD1. V lost 4 bases to trimming and J lost 13 bases; unmatched junction nucleotides: 5. Per the germline V gene, CDR1 is SGDLS and CDR2 is YYNGEE. The CDR3 runs to 12 residues. The CDR3 DNA follows: TGTGCCAGCAGCAGTACAGGGGACCCCCTCCACTTT. Its translation is CASSSTGDPLHF.

J is TRBJ2-1 and V is TRBV2; maybe TRBD1 (6 bases). Germline V gives CDR1 SNHLY, CDR2 FYNNEI. Trimming took 6 bases from V and 3 from J, leaving 18 bases between them. CDR3 length: 16 residues. This chain's CDR3 is CASRIMFRRGYNEQFF. Here the CDR3 DNA reads TGTGCCAGCAGGATAATGTTCCGCAGGGGCTACAATGAGCAGTTCTTC.

This clone appeared once. This rearrangement joins TRBV6-6 to TRBJ2-5; no clear D gene. The closer fit of TRBJ2-7 to the DNA end suggests the J call may be wrong. The V gene's germline CDR1 is MNHNY and CDR2 SVGAGI (reference sequence). This CDR3 has 14 residues. CDR3 sequence reads: CASSYSDQDYEQYF. CDR3 DNA sequence: TGTGCCAGCAGTTACTCGGACCAGGACTACGAGCAGTACTTC.

The rearrangement joins TRBV13 to TRBJ2-6; a weak D match, TRBD1 (5 bases). The CDR3 loop spans 17 amino acids. The germline V gene has CDR1 PRHDT and CDR2 FYEKMQ (reference sequence). V lost 0 bases and J lost 2, with 11 bases in between. The CDR3 nucleotides read TGTGCCAGCAGCTTAGGAGCTCTGGGGCCTGGGGCCAACGTCCTGACTTTC. It specifies CASSLGALGPGANVLTF. The variable domain in full, with the rest retrieved from reference TRBV13 and TRBJ2-6, is AAGVIQSPRHLIKEKRETATLKCYPIPRHDTVYWYQQGPGQDPQFLISFYEKMQSDKGSIPDRFSAQQFSDYHSELNMSSLELGDSALYFCASSLGALGPGANVLTFGAGSRLTVL.

V gene TRBV7-9 combines with J gene TRBJ1-1; D uncertain. V was trimmed by 2 bases and J by 1 base, leaving 8 bases between them. Germline-derived CDR1 and CDR2 are SEHNR and FQNEAQ (reference sequence). This CDR3 is built from 14 residues. The CDR3 coding sequence is TGTGCCAGCAGCTTAAAGGGTTCGAACACTGAAGCTTTCTTT. It yields the protein CASSLKGSNTEAFF. Filled out from reference TRBV7-9 and TRBJ1-1, the complete variable domain reads DTGVSQNPRHKITKRGQNVTFRCDPISEHNRLYWYRQTLGQGPEFLTYFQNEAQLEKSRLLSDRFSAERPKGSFSTLEIQRTEQGDSAMYLCASSLKGSNTEAFFGQGTRLTVV.

This clone was counted a single time. The chain combines TRBV12-2 with TRBJ1-2. TRBV12-2 is a pseudogene segment. The CDR3 runs to 17 residues. The CDR3 nucleotides read TGTGCAAGTCGCTCCCAGGAGAGACGGGCCCGCGACGATGGCTACACCTTC. It encodes CASRSQERRARDDGYTF.

This clone came up a few times. This sequence joins TRBV13 and TRBJ2-4, with no clear D. In germline, CDR1 is PRHDT, CDR2 FYEKMQ (reference sequence). This CDR3 contains 14 residues. Between the trimmed V and J ends, which lost 5 bases and 3 bases, there was a span of 11 bases. CDR3: CASSRRDVKNIQYF. In DNA, the CDR3 is TGTGCCAGCAGCCGAAGGGATGTCAAAAACATTCAGTACTTC.

This clone has more than one count but fewer than ten. The rearrangement uses TRBV5-1 and TRBJ1-1; D not resolved. CDR1 is SGHRS and CDR2 is YFSETQ in the germline V gene. Trimming cost V 0 bases and J 4 bases, with 22 bases left between them. This CDR3 spans 18 amino acids. CDR3 in amino acids: CASSLAGIMGSVGTEAFF. CDR3 coding DNA: TGCGCCAGCAGCTTGGCCGGCATCATGGGGTCGGTGGGCACTGAAGCTTTCTTT.

The chain links TRBV5-1 to TRBJ2-5; possible D gene TRBD1, 6 bases. CDR3 length equals 15 residues. Germline CDR1 SGHRS, CDR2 YFSETQ. Trimming stripped 4 bases from V and 4 bases from J, with 17 bases between. The CDR3 loop reads CASSETGLEAETQYF. The DNA of the CDR3 is TGCGCCAGCAGCGAAACAGGGCTGGAAGCAGAGACCCAGTACTTC.

V and J are TRBV5-6 and TRBJ2-7; D unclear. V lost 1 base, J lost 7 bases, and 9 bases lay in between. In germline, CDR1 is SGHDT, CDR2 YYEEEE. The CDR3 sequence is 12 residues long. The CDR3 sequence is CASSLQASEQYF. The CDR3 DNA reads as TGTGCCAGCAGCTTGCAGGCGAGTGAGCAGTACTTC.

The gene calls are TRBV25-1 and TRBJ1-1; 7 bases are a match to TRBD1. The V gene's germline CDR1 is MGHDK and CDR2 SYGVNS. V shed 8 bases, J shed 3 bases, and the junction held 12 bases outside the gene matches. The CDR3 length is 15 residues. In DNA form, the CDR3 reads TGTGCCAGCGCCGACCGGGAACAGGGGTACACTGAAGCTTTCTTT. Its protein product is CASADREQGYTEAFF.

A few counts support this clone. This rearrangement joins TRBV11-2 to TRBJ2-3; a possible D gene is TRBD2 (6 bases). V lost 5 bases to trimming and J lost 4 bases, with 10 bases between them. CDR3 length: 13 amino acids. Germline V gene lookup returns CDR1 SGHAT and CDR2 FQNNGV. The CDR3 region is CASSRGTPDTQYF. The CDR3 nucleotides read TGTGCCAGCAGCCGCGGGACTCCAGATACGCAGTATTTT.